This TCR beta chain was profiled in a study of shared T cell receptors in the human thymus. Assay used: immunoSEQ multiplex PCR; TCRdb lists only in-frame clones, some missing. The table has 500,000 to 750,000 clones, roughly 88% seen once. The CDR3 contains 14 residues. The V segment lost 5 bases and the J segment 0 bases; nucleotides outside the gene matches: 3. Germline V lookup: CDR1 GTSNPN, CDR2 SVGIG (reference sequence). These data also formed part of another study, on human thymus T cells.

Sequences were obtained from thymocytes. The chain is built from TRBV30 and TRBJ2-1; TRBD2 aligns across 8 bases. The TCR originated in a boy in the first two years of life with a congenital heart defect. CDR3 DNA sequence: TGTGCCTGGGGTAGCGGGGTCTCCTACAATGAGCAGTTCTTC. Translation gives CAWGSGVSYNEQFF.